This is a list of T cell receptor beta chains from one sample in a study of shared T cell receptors in the human thymus. Sequenced by immunoSEQ multiplex PCR; TCRdb stores in-frame clones only, minus some. The sample yields under 450,000 clones, just under 95% seen once. Source material: thymocytes. These receptor sequences come from a human donor. The CDR3 runs from the conserved cysteine through the conserved F or W. Each record gives: clone size, CDR3 length, V gene, D gene, J gene, CDR3 protein, CDR3 DNA. A D gene is named only where the DNA matches it firmly. Rows give clone size only sometimes, using once, few, many, or a class for an expanded clone.

abundance: .; len: 14; v_gene: TRBV5-4; d_gene: TRBD1; j_gene: TRBJ2-5; CDR3aa: CASTLWTGKETQYF; CDR3nt: TGTGCCAGCACCCTATGGACAGGGAAAGAGACCCAGTACTTC
abundance: once; len: 15; v_gene: TRBV4-3; d_gene: .; j_gene: TRBJ2-1; CDR3aa: CASSQFFPENNEQFF; CDR3nt: TGCGCCAGCAGCCAATTCTTTCCCGAAAACAATGAGCAGTTCTTC
abundance: few; len: 15; v_gene: TRBV18; d_gene: .; j_gene: TRBJ2-1; CDR3aa: CASSPPFTFYNEQFF; CDR3nt: TGTGCCAGCTCACCCCCCTTTACGTTCTACAATGAGCAGTTCTTC
abundance: .; len: 14; v_gene: TRBV27; d_gene: TRBD2; j_gene: TRBJ2-7; CDR3aa: CASSFGGSSYEQYF; CDR3nt: TGTGCCAGCAGTTTTGGCGGGAGCTCCTACGAGCAGTACTTC
abundance: .; len: 17; v_gene: TRBV12-5; d_gene: TRBD1; j_gene: TRBJ1-2; CDR3aa: CASGPSSPRQGANGYTF; CDR3nt: TGTGCTAGTGGCCCATCATCACCCCGACAGGGGGCGAATGGCTACACCTTC
abundance: few; len: 14; v_gene: TRBV5-4; d_gene: TRBD1; j_gene: TRBJ1-5; CDR3aa: CASSSDRSNQPQHF; CDR3nt: TGTGCCAGCAGCTCGGACAGGAGCAATCAGCCCCAGCATTTT
abundance: .; len: 15; v_gene: TRBV4-3; d_gene: TRBD1; j_gene: TRBJ1-1; CDR3aa: CASSQEDRGRTEAFF; CDR3nt: TGCGCCAGCAGCCAGGAGGACAGGGGGAGGACTGAAGCTTTCTTT
abundance: .; len: 15; v_gene: TRBV14; d_gene: .; j_gene: TRBJ2-5; CDR3aa: CASSRVVGTEETQYF; CDR3nt: TGTGCCAGCAGCCGAGTTGTAGGTACAGAAGAGACCCAGTACTTC
abundance: .; len: 13; v_gene: TRBV6-6; d_gene: TRBD1; j_gene: TRBJ1-2; CDR3aa: CASSYQGAEGYTF; CDR3nt: TGTGCCAGCAGTTACCAGGGGGCGGAAGGCTACACCTTC
abundance: .; len: 11; v_gene: TRBV13; d_gene: .; j_gene: TRBJ2-1; CDR3aa: CASSPGNEQFF; CDR3nt: TGTGCCAGCAGCCCCGGCAATGAGCAGTTCTTC
abundance: .; len: 16; v_gene: TRBV7-6; d_gene: TRBD2; j_gene: TRBJ2-7; CDR3aa: CASSLSNAGGLYEQYF; CDR3nt: TGTGCCAGCAGCTTAAGTAACGCGGGAGGGCTCTACGAGCAGTACTTC
abundance: .; len: 14; v_gene: TRBV29-1; d_gene: TRBD1; j_gene: TRBJ2-3; CDR3aa: CSASTGGGTDTQYF; CDR3nt: TGCAGCGCATCGACAGGGGGCGGCACAGATACGCAGTATTTT
abundance: .; len: 18; v_gene: TRBV7-9; d_gene: TRBD1; j_gene: TRBJ1-5; CDR3aa: CASSLAVRRTGDEEPQHF; CDR3nt: TGTGCCAGCAGCTTAGCGGTGAGGAGGACAGGGGATGAGGAGCCCCAGCATTTT
abundance: once; len: 16; v_gene: TRBV4-1; d_gene: TRBD1; j_gene: TRBJ2-4; CDR3aa: CASSQEMGTGENIQYF; CDR3nt: TGCGCCAGCAGCCAAGAGATGGGGACAGGGGAAAACATTCAGTACTTC
abundance: few; len: 15; v_gene: TRBV30; d_gene: TRBD1; j_gene: TRBJ1-4; CDR3aa: CAWLDSNGVGTGMFF; CDR3nt: TGTGCCTGGCTCGACAGTAACGGGGTTGGGACAGGGATGTTTTTT
abundance: .; len: 16; v_gene: TRBV14; d_gene: TRBD1; j_gene: TRBJ2-3; CDR3aa: CASSQAGTGSTDTQYF; CDR3nt: TGTGCCAGCAGCCAAGCCGGGACAGGGAGCACAGATACGCAGTATTTT
abundance: .; len: 15; v_gene: TRBV9; d_gene: .; j_gene: TRBJ1-6; CDR3aa: CASSVAQGNNSPLHF; CDR3nt: TGTGCCAGCAGCGTAGCCCAGGGTAATAATTCACCCCTCCACTTT
abundance: .; len: 11; v_gene: TRBV5-4; d_gene: .; j_gene: TRBJ1-2; CDR3aa: CASSYGDGYTF; CDR3nt: TGTGCCAGCAGCTACGGTGATGGCTACACCTTC
abundance: .; len: 15; v_gene: TRBV11-2; d_gene: .; j_gene: TRBJ1-2; CDR3aa: CASSLEGAPNYGYTF; CDR3nt: TGTGCCAGCAGCTTAGAAGGGGCACCGAACTATGGCTACACCTTC
abundance: .; len: 14; v_gene: TRBV14; d_gene: .; j_gene: TRBJ2-7; CDR3aa: CASSPGLRVYEQYF; CDR3nt: TGTGCCAGCAGCCCGGGACTGAGGGTCTACGAGCAGTACTTC
abundance: .; len: 14; v_gene: TRBV7-3; d_gene: .; j_gene: TRBJ1-1; CDR3aa: CASSLLAGSTEAFF; CDR3nt: TGTGCCAGCAGCTTACTGGCAGGGAGCACTGAAGCTTTCTTT
abundance: .; len: 13; v_gene: TRBV9; d_gene: .; j_gene: TRBJ1-5; CDR3aa: CASSVASNQPQHF; CDR3nt: TGTGCCAGCAGCGTAGCCAGCAATCAGCCCCAGCATTTT
abundance: .; len: 14; v_gene: TRBV6-5; d_gene: TRBD2; j_gene: TRBJ2-7; CDR3aa: CASSPRTSGHEQYF; CDR3nt: TGTGCCAGCAGTCCGCGGACTAGCGGGCACGAGCAGTACTTC
abundance: .; len: 14; v_gene: TRBV10-3; d_gene: TRBD1; j_gene: TRBJ2-7; CDR3aa: CATSWGTAPYEQYF; CDR3nt: TGTGCCACCTCCTGGGGGACAGCCCCCTACGAGCAGTACTTC
abundance: .; len: 15; v_gene: TRBV18; d_gene: TRBD2; j_gene: TRBJ2-1; CDR3aa: CASSFGGGAYNEQFF; CDR3nt: TGTGCCAGCTCCTTCGGGGGGGGCGCCTACAATGAGCAGTTCTTC
abundance: .; len: 16; v_gene: TRBV28; d_gene: .; j_gene: TRBJ1-4; CDR3aa: CASSFTGAGDNEKLFF; CDR3nt: TGTGCCAGCAGTTTCACCGGGGCAGGGGATAATGAAAAACTGTTTTTT
abundance: .; len: 13; v_gene: TRBV5-1; d_gene: .; j_gene: TRBJ1-1; CDR3aa: CASSVEANTEAFF; CDR3nt: TGCGCCAGCAGCGTCGAGGCGAACACTGAAGCTTTCTTT
abundance: .; len: 15; v_gene: TRBV13; d_gene: TRBD1; j_gene: TRBJ2-7; CDR3aa: CASSFSGTASYEQYF; CDR3nt: TGTGCCAGCAGCTTCTCCGGGACAGCGTCCTACGAGCAGTACTTC
abundance: once; len: 16; v_gene: TRBV27; d_gene: TRBD2; j_gene: TRBJ2-5; CDR3aa: CASSLGLAGVKETQYF; CDR3nt: TGTGCCAGCAGTCTTGGACTAGCGGGAGTGAAAGAGACCCAGTACTTC
abundance: .; len: 17; v_gene: TRBV28; d_gene: TRBD2; j_gene: TRBJ2-1; CDR3aa: CASKHTSGRASYNEQFF; CDR3nt: TGTGCCAGCAAACATACTAGCGGGAGGGCCTCCTACAATGAGCAGTTCTTC
abundance: .; len: 14; v_gene: TRBV7-9; d_gene: .; j_gene: TRBJ1-4; CDR3aa: CASSLAGLGEKLFF; CDR3nt: TGTGCCAGCAGCTTAGCCGGCTTGGGGGAAAAACTGTTTTTT
abundance: once; len: 15; v_gene: TRBV11-2; d_gene: .; j_gene: TRBJ2-5; CDR3aa: CASSSYTGRRETQYF; CDR3nt: TGTGCCAGCAGCTCATACACGGGGCGCCGGGAGACCCAGTACTTC
abundance: .; len: 12; v_gene: TRBV5-5; d_gene: .; j_gene: TRBJ1-2; CDR3aa: CASSSFLDGYTF; CDR3nt: TGTGCCAGCAGCTCCTTTCTTGATGGCTACACCTTC
abundance: .; len: 16; v_gene: TRBV4-1; d_gene: TRBD1; j_gene: TRBJ1-4; CDR3aa: CASSQGAGQGVEKLFF; CDR3nt: TGCGCCAGCAGCCAAGGGGCCGGGCAGGGGGTTGAAAAACTGTTTTTT
abundance: .; len: 14; v_gene: TRBV7-9; d_gene: TRBD2; j_gene: TRBJ2-7; CDR3aa: CASSSRTSYREQYF; CDR3nt: TGTGCCAGCAGCTCGAGGACTAGTTATCGCGAGCAGTACTTC
abundance: .; len: 14; v_gene: TRBV6-5; d_gene: TRBD2; j_gene: TRBJ2-7; CDR3aa: CASSLSSGRHEQYF; CDR3nt: TGTGCCAGCAGTCTTTCTAGCGGGCGTCACGAGCAGTACTTC
abundance: .; len: 12; v_gene: TRBV7-6; d_gene: .; j_gene: TRBJ2-2; CDR3aa: CASLGDTGELFF; CDR3nt: TGTGCCAGCTTGGGGGACACCGGGGAGCTGTTTTTT
abundance: .; len: 17; v_gene: TRBV28; d_gene: TRBD2; j_gene: TRBJ2-2; CDR3aa: CASSEGRRERDTGELFF; CDR3nt: TGTGCCAGCAGTGAAGGGAGGCGGGAGCGGGACACCGGGGAGCTGTTTTTT
abundance: .; len: 18; v_gene: TRBV19; d_gene: TRBD2; j_gene: TRBJ2-2; CDR3aa: CASSWRPRTSLHTGELFF; CDR3nt: TGTGCCAGTAGTTGGCGGCCACGGACTAGCCTTCACACCGGGGAGCTGTTTTTT
abundance: .; len: 15; v_gene: TRBV28; d_gene: .; j_gene: TRBJ2-3; CDR3aa: CASSPRGSSTDTQYF; CDR3nt: TGTGCCAGCAGTCCCCGGGGGAGTAGCACAGATACGCAGTATTTT
abundance: .; len: 13; v_gene: TRBV6-4; d_gene: .; j_gene: TRBJ2-2; CDR3aa: CASSDSPAGELFF; CDR3nt: TGTGCCAGCAGTGACTCTCCAGCCGGGGAGCTGTTTTTT
abundance: .; len: 12; v_gene: TRBV12-5; d_gene: .; j_gene: TRBJ2-6; CDR3aa: CASGWVDRPLTF; CDR3nt: TGTGCTAGTGGTTGGGTAGATAGGCCCCTGACTTTC
abundance: .; len: 18; v_gene: TRBV15; d_gene: .; j_gene: TRBJ1-5; CDR3aa: CATSRLSRWGGRDQPQHF; CDR3nt: TGTGCCACCAGCAGACTATCGCGATGGGGGGGGCGAGATCAGCCCCAGCATTTT
abundance: .; len: 15; v_gene: TRBV7-3; d_gene: .; j_gene: TRBJ1-4; CDR3aa: CASSARRATNEKLFF; CDR3nt: TGTGCCAGCAGCGCCCGACGGGCAACTAATGAAAAACTGTTTTTT
abundance: .; len: 21; v_gene: TRBV21-1; d_gene: .; j_gene: TRBJ2-7; CDR3aa: CASSNRTLRAGGPTQPYEQYF; CDR3nt: TGTGCCAGCAGCAATCGGACCCTAAGAGCGGGAGGGCCTACCCAACCCTACGAGCAGTACTTC
abundance: .; len: 19; v_gene: TRBV11-2; d_gene: .; j_gene: TRBJ2-3; CDR3aa: CASSSSWGDSGTSTDTQYF; CDR3nt: TGTGCCAGCAGCTCGTCGTGGGGGGACAGTGGGACTAGCACAGATACGCAGTATTTT
abundance: .; len: 16; v_gene: TRBV7-8; d_gene: TRBD2; j_gene: TRBJ2-5; CDR3aa: CASTPGRGGIAETQYF; CDR3nt: TGTGCCAGCACCCCCGGACGGGGGGGCATAGCGGAGACCCAGTACTTC
abundance: once; len: 16; v_gene: TRBV5-6; d_gene: .; j_gene: TRBJ2-5; CDR3aa: CASSRRSGTDEETQYF; CDR3nt: TGTGCCAGCAGCCGACGGTCCGGGACGGATGAGGAGACCCAGTACTTC
abundance: .; len: 16; v_gene: TRBV4-3; d_gene: .; j_gene: TRBJ2-2; CDR3aa: CASSQDGQGGTGELFF; CDR3nt: TGCGCCAGCAGCCAAGATGGCCAGGGTGGGACCGGGGAGCTGTTTTTT
abundance: .; len: 12; v_gene: TRBV28; d_gene: .; j_gene: TRBJ1-4; CDR3aa: CASKRGSEKLFF; CDR3nt: TGTGCCAGCAAGCGGGGGAGTGAAAAACTGTTTTTT
abundance: .; len: 13; v_gene: TRBV5-6; d_gene: .; j_gene: TRBJ2-1; CDR3aa: CASSPGAGHPQFF; CDR3nt: TGTGCCAGCAGCCCCGGCGCCGGACATCCGCAGTTCTTC
abundance: .; len: 19; v_gene: TRBV15; d_gene: .; j_gene: TRBJ2-7; CDR3aa: CATSRGLIRGRKMAYEQYF; CDR3nt: TGTGCCACCAGCAGAGGACTCATCCGGGGGCGGAAGATGGCCTACGAGCAGTACTTC
abundance: .; len: 15; v_gene: TRBV5-1; d_gene: .; j_gene: TRBJ2-2; CDR3aa: CASSLVLEVTGELFF; CDR3nt: TGCGCCAGCAGCTTGGTATTAGAGGTCACCGGGGAGCTGTTTTTT
abundance: .; len: 16; v_gene: TRBV7-9; d_gene: TRBD2; j_gene: TRBJ2-1; CDR3aa: CASSFWSGSSYNEQFF; CDR3nt: TGTGCCAGCAGCTTTTGGAGCGGGAGCTCCTACAATGAGCAGTTCTTC
abundance: .; len: 14; v_gene: TRBV5-1; d_gene: TRBD1; j_gene: TRBJ2-5; CDR3aa: CASSMGQGWETQYF; CDR3nt: TGCGCCAGCAGCATGGGACAGGGCTGGGAGACCCAGTACTTC
abundance: .; len: 14; v_gene: TRBV28; d_gene: .; j_gene: TRBJ2-1; CDR3aa: CASSLKEGYNEQLF; CDR3nt: TGTGCCAGCAGTTTAAAGGAAGGCTACAATGAGCAGCTCTTC
abundance: .; len: 19; v_gene: TRBV19; d_gene: TRBD1; j_gene: TRBJ2-7; CDR3aa: CASRPSDGQGAPGSYEQYF; CDR3nt: TGTGCCAGTAGGCCTTCGGACGGACAGGGGGCTCCTGGCTCCTACGAGCAGTACTTC
abundance: .; len: 16; v_gene: TRBV7-3; d_gene: .; j_gene: TRBJ2-7; CDR3aa: CASSSPEGASSYEQYF; CDR3nt: TGTGCCAGCAGCTCCCCGGAGGGGGCAAGCTCCTACGAGCAGTACTTC
abundance: .; len: 18; v_gene: TRBV4-3; d_gene: .; j_gene: TRBJ2-2; CDR3aa: CASSQVPTLNANTGELFF; CDR3nt: TGCGCCAGCAGCCAAGTTCCGACTCTTAACGCGAACACCGGGGAGCTGTTTTTT
abundance: .; len: 16; v_gene: TRBV15; d_gene: TRBD1; j_gene: TRBJ1-2; CDR3aa: CATSRSHEDRAYGYTF; CDR3nt: TGTGCCACCAGCAGGAGCCATGAGGACAGGGCGTATGGCTACACCTTC